The rows below give T cell receptor beta chains drawn from one sample of a study of cytomegalovirus exposure and HLA in healthy donors. TCRdb's copy holds only in-frame clones and misses some; the assay was immunoSEQ multiplex PCR. Of over 50,000 clones listed, around 93% are singletons. Sequenced: PBMCs. The receptors come from a man between 18 and 35 years old in good health and CMV-seropositive. CDR3s include the opening cysteine and the closing phenylalanine or tryptophan. Fields, in order: J gene, clone size, D gene, V gene, CDR3 protein, CDR3 DNA. The D gene is left open where the match is weak. Clone size is given for some rows only: seen once, a few or many times, or a class if the clone is expanded.

TRBJ1-4 NA NA TRBV27 CASSLVGREKLFF TGTGCCAGCAGTTTGGTGGGGAGGGAAAAACTGTTTTTT
TRBJ2-7 NA NA TRBV6-5 CASSYSGLAEQYF TGTGCCAGCAGTTACTCGGGGCTGGCCGAGCAGTACTTC
TRBJ1-5 NA NA TRBV4-1 CASSQDGGGYGNQPQHF TGCGCCAGCAGCCAAGATGGGGGGGGCTACGGCAATCAGCCCCAGCATTTT
TRBJ2-2 NA TRBD1 TRBV11-2 CGQVQDTGELFF TGCGGACAGGTTCAGGATACCGGGGAGCTGTTTTTT
TRBJ2-1 once NA TRBV27 CGCGSYNEQFF TGTGGCTGCGGGTCCTACAATGAGCAGTTCTTC
TRBJ2-7 NA TRBD1 TRBV28 CASSSPDRISYEQYF TGTGCCAGCAGTTCACCGGACAGGATCTCCTACGAGCAGTACTTC
TRBJ2-1 NA TRBD1 TRBV9 CASSPGQGWYNEQFF TGTGCCAGCAGCCCTGGACAGGGGTGGTACAATGAGCAGTTCTTC
TRBJ1-5 NA TRBD1 TRBV2 CASSEGVRGLGQPQHF TGTGCCAGCAGTGAAGGGGTCAGGGGGCTCGGTCAGCCCCAGCATTTT
TRBJ2-4 NA TRBD2 TRBV6-6 CASSRLAGANIQYF TGTGCCAGCAGTAGACTAGCGGGAGCTAACATTCAGTACTTC
TRBJ2-1 NA NA TRBV27 CASSLSAGWNEQFF TGTGCCAGCAGTTTATCTGCAGGGTGGAATGAGCAGTTCTTC
TRBJ1-1 NA NA TRBV2 CASRKPRDITEAFF TGTGCCAGCAGGAAGCCCCGGGACATCACTGAAGCTTTCTTT
TRBJ1-2 NA TRBD1 TRBV28 CASSSGQQTYGYTF TGTGCCAGCAGTTCGGGACAGCAAACCTATGGCTACACCTTC
TRBJ2-7 NA NA TRBV7-9 CASSPTTEPSYEQYF TGTGCCAGCAGCCCGACCACAGAGCCTTCCTACGAGCAGTACTTC
TRBJ1-2 NA NA TRBV28 CASSLLAYGYTF TGTGCCAGCAGTTTATTGGCATATGGCTACACCTTC